These T cell receptor beta chains were read from a single sample in a study of blood T cells in healthy people across ages. TCRdb fed the 5' RACE reads into MiXCR, producing one record per CDR3 protein. The repertoire consists of 1.5 million to 2 million distinct CDR3 sequences, with roughly 30% occurring once and the leading ten covering over 7%. Sequenced: blood. These receptors were taken from a woman aged 25 to 39 in good health. Both conserved end residues are part of each CDR3. Each record gives: J gene, CDR3 length, V gene, D gene, clone size, CDR3 DNA, CDR3 protein. D genes are given only for firm matches. Clone size is not always given. Where it is, it says once, few, many or a class for expanded clones.

J: TRBJ2-3; length: 14; V: TRBV4-2; D: NA; size: few; DNA: TGTGCCAGCAGCCAAGTACTAGGGAGAGATACGCAGTATTTT; CDR3: CASSQVLGRDTQYF
J: TRBJ2-7; length: 15; V: TRBV5-1; D: NA; size: NA; DNA: TGCGCCAGCAGCTTAAAGGGGGGAACCTGGCACGAGCAGTACTTC; CDR3: CASSLKGGTWHEQYF
J: TRBJ2-3; length: 15; V: TRBV21-1; D: NA; size: NA; DNA: TGTGCCAGCAGCCCCAAAGAAACACTAAGAGATACGCGGTATTTT; CDR3: CASSPKETLRDTRYF
J: TRBJ2-3; length: 14; V: TRBV5-1; D: TRBD2; size: NA; DNA: TGCGCCAGCAGCGAGAGCGGGGGGCCAGATACGCAGTATTTT; CDR3: CASSESGGPDTQYF
J: TRBJ2-5; length: 14; V: TRBV7-2; D: TRBD2; size: few; DNA: TGTGCCAGCAGTGGGGGGGGAGGATCTAAGACCCAGTACTTC; CDR3: CASSGGGGSKTQYF
J: TRBJ1-1; length: 14; V: TRBV18; D: NA; size: NA; DNA: TGTGCCAGCTCCCCGTATGCAGGGAGCACTGAAGCTTTCTTT; CDR3: CASSPYAGSTEAFF
J: TRBJ2-7; length: 14; V: TRBV12-3/TRBV12-4; D: TRBD2; size: NA; DNA: TGTGCCAGCAGTCCGGGACTAGATCTCGGCGAGCAGTACTTC; CDR3: CASSPGLDLGEQYF
J: TRBJ2-2; length: 14; V: TRBV29-1; D: NA; size: NA; DNA: TGCAGCGTCTCAGGGGCCGCGAACACCGGGGAGCGGTTTTTT; CDR3: CSVSGAANTGERFF
J: TRBJ2-3; length: 15; V: TRBV7-2; D: TRBD1; size: NA; DNA: TGTGCCAGCAGCTTAGCAGGGGGCGAAGGGATGCCGCAGTATTTT; CDR3: CASSLAGGEGMPQYF
J: TRBJ2-2; length: 14; V: TRBV6-5; D: TRBD1; size: few; DNA: TGTGCCAGCAGACAGGGGGCACGCACCGGGGAGCTGTTTTTT; CDR3: CASRQGARTGELFF
J: TRBJ1-6; length: 14; V: TRBV6-5; D: NA; size: NA; DNA: TGTGCCAGCAGTCAGGTTGGGGGCAAGACACCCCTCCACTTT; CDR3: CASSQVGGKTPLHF
J: TRBJ1-4; length: 15; V: TRBV28; D: NA; size: few; DNA: TGTGCCAGCAGTCATCGACGGGGGGCGAATGAAAAACTGTTTTTT; CDR3: CASSHRRGANEKLFF
J: TRBJ2-5; length: 15; V: TRBV29-1; D: TRBD1; size: NA; DNA: TGCAGCGCCCGTCCCGGGACAGGACCCCAAGAGACCCAGTACTTC; CDR3: CSARPGTGPQETQYF
J: TRBJ2-5; length: 15; V: TRBV5-1; D: TRBD2; size: NA; DNA: TGCGCCAGCAGCTTTACCGATAGCGGGGGAGAGACCCAGTACTTC; CDR3: CASSFTDSGGETQYF
J: TRBJ2-7; length: 14; V: TRBV6-2/TRBV6-3; D: TRBD2; size: few; DNA: TGTGCCAGCAGATCTAGCGGGAGGGCCGACGAGCAGTACTTC; CDR3: CASRSSGRADEQYF
J: TRBJ2-1; length: 17; V: TRBV7-9; D: NA; size: few; DNA: TGTGCCAGCAGCTCATCCAGCGTGGGGGGTTCCTACAATGAGCAGTTCTTC; CDR3: CASSSSSVGGSYNEQFF
J: TRBJ2-3; length: 15; V: TRBV9; D: NA; size: NA; DNA: TGTGCCAGCAGCGTAGAAGACTACCTCACAGGTACGCAGTATTTT; CDR3: CASSVEDYLTGTQYF
J: TRBJ2-3; length: 12; V: TRBV29-1; D: NA; size: few; DNA: TGCAGCGTTGCTGTGAACGGAGATACGCAGTATTTT; CDR3: CSVAVNGDTQYF
J: TRBJ2-1; length: 17; V: TRBV18; D: TRBD2; size: NA; DNA: TGTGCCAGCTCGCCCGGGACTAGCTCCCTATTGGTGAATGAGCAGTTCTTC; CDR3: CASSPGTSSLLVNEQFF
J: TRBJ2-3; length: 14; V: TRBV12-3/TRBV12-4; D: NA; size: NA; DNA: TGTGCCAGCACCGACGACCAGGGCCCAGATACGCAGTATTTT; CDR3: CASTDDQGPDTQYF
J: TRBJ2-7; length: 16; V: TRBV6-6; D: TRBD2; size: few; DNA: TGTGCCAGCAGCCCAAGGATGAGCGGGGGAGACTACGAGCAGTACTTC; CDR3: CASSPRMSGGDYEQYF
J: TRBJ2-1; length: 12; V: TRBV11-2; D: NA; size: few; DNA: TGTGCCAGCGTAGCGGAGTACAATGAGCAGTTCTTC; CDR3: CASVAEYNEQFF
J: TRBJ1-2; length: 14; V: TRBV5-1; D: NA; size: few; DNA: TGCGCCAGCAGCTTGGAAGTGTCGGGGGGTGGCTACACCTTC; CDR3: CASSLEVSGGGYTF
J: TRBJ2-3; length: 13; V: TRBV2; D: NA; size: few; DNA: TGTGCCAGCAGGGGGAAAGTCACAGATACGCAGTATTTT; CDR3: CASRGKVTDTQYF
J: TRBJ2-3; length: 14; V: TRBV2; D: NA; size: NA; DNA: TGTGCCAGCACCGTCCTACTGTACACAGATACGCAGTATTTT; CDR3: CASTVLLYTDTQYF
J: TRBJ1-2; length: 14; V: TRBV20-1; D: TRBD1; size: NA; DNA: TGCAGTGCTAGAGTCCAGGGGGCAGACTATGGCTACACCTTC; CDR3: CSARVQGADYGYTF
J: TRBJ2-4; length: 15; V: TRBV29-1; D: NA; size: many; DNA: TGCAGCGGGGGAGGCGCAGGGGAAGCCAAAAACATTCAGTACTTC; CDR3: CSGGGAGEAKNIQYF
J: TRBJ2-7; length: 16; V: TRBV4-1; D: NA; size: NA; DNA: TGCGCCAGCAGCCAAGCTGGGACACCCAGCTCCTGCGAGCAGTACTTC; CDR3: CASSQAGTPSSCEQYF
J: TRBJ2-5; length: 14; V: TRBV4-1; D: TRBD1; size: few; DNA: TGCGCCAGCAGCCAACTAGACAGGGGAGAGACCCAGTACTTC; CDR3: CASSQLDRGETQYF
J: TRBJ2-7; length: 14; V: TRBV7-8; D: NA; size: many; DNA: TGTGCCAGCAGCGTTCGGACAGAGCCCTACGAGCAGTACTTC; CDR3: CASSVRTEPYEQYF
J: TRBJ1-5; length: 15; V: TRBV28; D: NA; size: NA; DNA: TGTACCAGCACTCGGACAGTAACTATCAATCAGCCCCAGCATTTT; CDR3: CTSTRTVTINQPQHF
J: TRBJ2-2; length: 13; V: TRBV30; D: TRBD2; size: few; DNA: TGTGCCTGGGGGACTAGCCAAACCGGGGAGCTGTTTTTT; CDR3: CAWGTSQTGELFF
J: TRBJ1-5; length: 18; V: TRBV12-3/TRBV12-4; D: NA; size: NA; DNA: TGTGCCAGCAGTTTTGCGAAGTGTAACAGGGTCGGGAATCAGCCCCAGCATTTT; CDR3: CASSFAKCNRVGNQPQHF
J: TRBJ2-3; length: 17; V: TRBV27; D: TRBD1; size: few; DNA: TGTGCCAGCAGTTCCGCCTCCGACAGGGATGTTGCAGATACGCAGTATTTT; CDR3: CASSSASDRDVADTQYF
J: TRBJ2-3; length: 15; V: TRBV29-1; D: NA; size: few; DNA: TGCAGCGTTGAGTTAGCGGCAGCTAGCTCAGATACGCAGTATTTT; CDR3: CSVELAAASSDTQYF
J: TRBJ2-5; length: 15; V: TRBV7-3; D: TRBD2; size: many; DNA: TGTGCCAGCAGCGTAGCGGGGGGACTCGGGGAGACCCAGTACTTC; CDR3: CASSVAGGLGETQYF
J: TRBJ2-1; length: 14; V: TRBV28; D: NA; size: NA; DNA: TGTGCCAGCAGTTTAAAAACGGGCAGGCTAGAGCAGTTCTTC; CDR3: CASSLKTGRLEQFF
J: TRBJ2-2; length: 16; V: TRBV27; D: TRBD2; size: few; DNA: TGTGCCAGCAGTTTAGAGGGAGCGGGATCGGCCGGGGAGCTGTTTTTT; CDR3: CASSLEGAGSAGELFF
J: TRBJ2-5; length: 13; V: TRBV2; D: NA; size: NA; DNA: TGTGCCAGCACAACGTCGGTAGGGGTTGAGCAGTACTTC; CDR3: CASTTSVGVEQYF
J: TRBJ1-2; length: 13; V: TRBV29-1; D: NA; size: many; DNA: TGCAGCGTTGTCAGGGACGAAGTCTATGGCTACACCTTC; CDR3: CSVVRDEVYGYTF
J: TRBJ2-7; length: 14; V: TRBV10-1; D: NA; size: few; DNA: TGCGCCCGCGGCGGGGGCCGATACTCCTACGAGCAGTACTTC; CDR3: CARGGGRYSYEQYF